This T cell receptor beta chain comes out of a study of blood T cell repertoires in COVID-19. Study details: Spain, Italy and the United States supplied samples that represented acute and convalescent COVID-19. Nucleic acid was either cDNA or gDNA, and it came from T cells, B-cell-depleted T cells, or PBMCs.

Per the authors' pipeline: Quantification of nucleated cells was approximated via reference gene primer amplification. The repertoire was sequenced with immunoSEQ multiplex PCR; TCRdb's copy has only in-frame clones and lacks some. V, J and clone size are taken as reported in that table, and D and trimming were inferred from the DNA itself. Among approximately 27,000 clones listed, 89% were seen once. Trimming took off 5 bases at V and 1 base at J, with 14 bases between the two ends. CDR1 and CDR2 (germline): SGHAT, FQDESV (reference sequence). There are 15 residues in the CDR3. This TCR came from a human donor with acute or convalescent COVID-19. The donor label of this sample is uncertain. This chain connects TRBV11-1 to TRBJ1-1, with D unclear. Sequencing input: peripheral blood. CDR3 sequence reads: CASSTSGKGNTEAFF. CDR3 bases: TGTGCCAGCAGCACCTCCGGGAAGGGGAACACTGAAGCTTTCTTT.